Following are 6 T cell receptor beta chains from one sample sequenced in a study of T cell responses to AZD1222 COVID-19 vaccine. Using immunoSEQ multiplex PCR, the repertoire was profiled, and TCRdb retains in-frame clones only, with some absent. Of roughly 140,000 clones detected, roughly 88% appear once; the ten largest clones hold around 3.3%. Source: peripheral blood, taken on day 0 of AZD1222 vaccination. The receptor source for this set is an adult in good health.

This rearrangement joins TRBV7-2 to TRBJ1-5; D is ambiguous. CDR1 is SGHTA, CDR2 FQGNSA, per germline. CDR3 length: 15 residues. V lost 3 bases to trimming and J lost 3 bases, with 12 bases between them. The DNA for the CDR3 is TGTGCCAGCAGCTTCTCGGCTCCGAACAATCAGCCCCAGCATTTT. Translated, it gives CASSFSAPNNQPQHF.

With respect to this clone: Different DNA sequences within this sample yield the same CDR3. The chain links TRBV6-5 to TRBJ2-2, with unresolved D. The CDR3 is 13 amino acids. Trimming took off 2 bases at V and 5 bases at J, with 6 bases between the two ends. Looked up from germline, CDR1 is MNHEY and CDR2 is SVGAGI. The CDR3 DNA is TGTGCCAGCAGTTACGGGATTACCGGGGAGCTGTTTTTT. Translating gives CASSYGITGELFF.

J is TRBJ2-3 and V is TRBV25-1, with D hard to call. In germline, CDR1 is MGHDK, CDR2 SYGVNS. Between the trimmed V and J ends, which lost 6 bases and 6 bases, there was a span of 7 bases. This CDR3 spans 11 amino acids. The CDR3 is CASSAGDTQYF. CDR3 nucleotide sequence: TGTGCCAGCAGCGCAGGCGATACGCAGTATTTT.

This chain joins TRBV4-3 and TRBJ1-4; possible D gene TRBD1, 5 bases. The CDR3 is 15 residues long. V dropped 0 bases and J dropped 10 bases, with 15 bases sitting between them. Germline loops: CDR1 LGHNA, CDR2 YSLEER. CDR3 DNA: TGCGCCAGCAGCCAAGATATCGGGGGTTCAGGAAAACTGTTTTTT. This translates into CASSQDIGGSGKLFF.

This clone was recorded a few times. The V call is TRBV19, the J call TRBJ2-6, with TRBD1 matching 11 bases. CDR3 size: 17 residues. Per germline, CDR1 LNHDA and CDR2 SQIVND (reference sequence). The J segment lost 2 bases and the V segment lost 4 bases, leaving 4 bases of the junction unmatched. In nucleotides, the CDR3 is TGTGCCAGTAGTACTTGGACAGGGGGCACTGGGGCCAACGTCCTGACTTTC. Translated, it gives CASSTWTGGTGANVLTF.

The chain recombines TRBV11-2 with TRBJ1-6; D is ambiguous. V was cut by 5 bases and J by 5 bases, with 16 bases left in between. Germline V gene data show CDR1 as SGHAT and CDR2 as FQNNGV. The CDR3 covers 16 residues. Here the CDR3 reads CASSAATTADNSPLHF. The CDR3 nucleotides read TGTGCCAGCAGCGCAGCCACGACGGCAGATAATTCACCCCTCCACTTT.